This entry lists 26 T cell receptor beta chains sequenced from one sample in a study of preoperative IRX-2 immunotherapy in early breast cancer. Specified treatment: preoperative locoregional IRX-2 cytokine immunotherapy. Assay: immunoSEQ multiplex PCR; the TCRdb copy retains only in-frame clones and omits some. This table has 25,000 or so clones, around 87% appearing once. The material sequenced was tumor tissue, taken after IRX-2 immunotherapy. The source of these receptors is a human donor with breast cancer.

This clone was counted a single time. V is TRBV11-2 and J is TRBJ1-3, with D hard to call. This CDR3 has 15 amino acids. V was pared by 3 bases and J by 3 bases, with 12 bases between. Per the germline V gene, CDR1 is SGHAT and CDR2 is FQNNGV. CDR3 region: CASSLQGLGGNTIYF. CDR3 DNA sequence: TGTGCCAGCAGCTTGCAAGGGTTGGGTGGAAACACCATATATTTT.

This chain joins TRBV27 and TRBJ1-5, with D maybe TRBD1 (6 bases). The CDR3 is 16 residues long. Trimming removed 3 bases from V and 2 bases from J, with 14 bases in between. CDR1 and CDR2 (germline): MNHEY, SMNVEV (reference sequence). The CDR3 DNA follows: TGTGCCAGCAGTTTGATGGGGGCGCGAGGCAATCAGCCCCAGCATTTT. This gives the protein CASSLMGARGNQPQHF.

This chain connects TRBV7-9 to TRBJ2-7; 9 bases are a match to TRBD2. CDR1 and CDR2 (germline): SEHNR, FQNEAQ (reference sequence). This CDR3 contains 14 residues. J lost 4 bases, V lost 6 bases, and 7 bases had no gene match. The CDR3 sequence is CASRLAGMDYEQYF. CDR3 sequence (DNA): TGTGCCAGCAGGCTAGCGGGGATGGATTACGAGCAGTACTTC. Based on the CDR3 plus reference TRBV7-9 and TRBJ2-7, the full variable domain is DTGVSQNPRHKITKRGQNVTFRCDPISEHNRLYWYRQTLGQGPEFLTYFQNEAQLEKSRLLSDRFSAERPKGSFSTLEIQRTEQGDSAMYLCASRLAGMDYEQYFGPGTRLTVT.

The chain carries TRBV27 and TRBJ1-2; D is unclear. Between the trimmed V and J ends, which lost 5 bases and 4 bases, there was a span of 14 bases. CDR1 is MNHEY and CDR2 is SMNVEV in the germline V gene (reference sequence). This CDR3 is built from 14 residues. DNA of the CDR3: TGTGCCAGCAGTGGGCTCGGGCAGTCCTATGGCTACACCTTC. Its protein is CASSGLGQSYGYTF.

The chain employs TRBV7-8 and TRBJ2-7; perhaps TRBD2 as D (5 bases). This CDR3 contains 16 residues. Trimming removed 2 bases at V and 1 base at J, with 15 bases between. The germline gives CDR1 SGHVS, CDR2 FQNEAQ. In DNA form, the CDR3 reads TGTGCCAGCAGCTTAAGGGCGCGGGCAATATCCTACGAGCAGTACTTC. Translating gives CASSLRARAISYEQYF. The full variable domain, rest sourced from reference TRBV7-8 and TRBJ2-7, is GAGVSQSPRYKVAKRGQDVALRCDPISGHVSLFWYQQALGQGPEFLTYFQNEAQLDKSGLPSDRFFAERPEGSVSTLKIQRTQQEDSAVYLCASSLRARAISYEQYFGPGTRLTVT.

The chain carries TRBV6-1 and TRBJ2-7; possible D gene TRBD1, 5 bases. The germline CDR1 and CDR2 sequences are MNHNS and SASEGT. The CDR3 has 13 amino acids. V lost 2 bases to trimming and J lost 7 bases, with 12 bases between them. This chain's CDR3 is CASSERRGTEQYF. DNA for the CDR3: TGTGCCAGCAGTGAACGTAGGGGCACGGAGCAGTACTTC.

Comment on this clone: One end of the junction varies from germline; a read error may be responsible. The rearrangement uses TRBV28 and TRBJ2-7; 10 bases line up with TRBD1. CDR1 is MDHEN and CDR2 is SYDVKM in the germline V gene. This CDR3 contains 14 residues. The CDR3: CASIPGQGRPYGPF. The CDR3 DNA sequence: TGTGCCAGCATCCCGGGACAGGGGAGACCTTATGGGCCTTTC.

The rearrangement links TRBV2 to TRBJ1-2, with D uncertain. The V and J ends lost 4 bases and 1 base respectively, with 7 bases between them. Germline values: CDR1 SNHLY, CDR2 FYNNEI. The CDR3 runs 13 residues. CDR3 protein: CASSVEINYGYTF. CDR3 nucleotides: TGTGCCAGCAGTGTTGAGATTAACTATGGCTACACCTTC.

Note on this clone: An end of the junction does not agree with germline; a read error may underlie this. The chain uses TRBV18 and TRBJ1-4; 10 positions agree with TRBD1. The germline V gene encodes CDR1 KGHSH and CDR2 LQKENI. This CDR3 is built from 18 residues. CDR3 sequence: CASSAPGQGPQANEKLFF. The CDR3 nucleotides are TGTGCCAGCTCAGCACCGGGACAGGGGCCGCAGGCTAATGAAAAACTGTTTTTT.

This chain's CDR3 is CAHSYRADTIYF. The CDR3 nucleotides read TGTGCCCATTCCTACAGGGCGGACACCATATATTTT. J is TRBJ1-3 and V is TRBV30; tentatively, D is TRBD1 (6 bases). This CDR3 has 12 residues. Germline CDR1 and CDR2: GTSNPN and SVGIG (reference sequence). V lost 8 bases and J lost 8, with 16 bases in between.

A few counts support this clone. The chain combines TRBV7-9 with TRBJ1-5; D is uncertain. In germline, CDR1 is SEHNR, CDR2 FQNEAQ (reference sequence). This CDR3 has 13 residues. V lost 4 bases to trimming and J lost 4 bases, with 8 bases between them. CDR3: CASSWLENQPQHF. The CDR3, as DNA: TGTGCCAGCAGCTGGCTAGAGAATCAGCCCCAGCATTTT. Variable domain in full (rest from reference TRBV7-9 and TRBJ1-5): DTGVSQNPRHKITKRGQNVTFRCDPISEHNRLYWYRQTLGQGPEFLTYFQNEAQLEKSRLLSDRFSAERPKGSFSTLEIQRTEQGDSAMYLCASSWLENQPQHFGDGTRLSIL.

This chain uses TRBV5-1 with TRBJ2-1, with TRBD1 identical over 8 bases. Germline V gene data show CDR1 as SGHRS and CDR2 as YFSETQ. The CDR3 is made up of 14 amino acids. J gave up 5 bases and V 4 bases, and 5 bases lay outside the gene matches. CDR3 loop: CASSTRGPNNEQFF. In DNA, the CDR3 is TGCGCCAGCAGCACCAGGGGGCCGAACAATGAGCAGTTCTTC.

The DNA of the CDR3 is TGTGCCACCAGCCTCCTAAACTATGGCTACACCTTC. This gives the protein CATSLLNYGYTF. V and J are TRBV15 and TRBJ1-2; D remains ambiguous. V lost 5 bases and J 2 bases, leaving 6 bases between the germline ends. CDR1 and CDR2 (germline): LNHNV, YYDKDF (reference sequence). This CDR3 is built from 12 residues.

This chain connects TRBV6-5 to TRBJ2-3, with TRBD2 identical over 8 bases. The CDR3 covers 15 residues. Germline CDR1 MNHEY, CDR2 SVGAGI. After removal of 1 base from V and 2 bases from J, the junction contained 2 bases not matched to a gene. In DNA form, the CDR3 reads TGTGCCAGCAGTTACTTTAGCGGGAACACAGATACGCAGTATTTT. Translating gives CASSYFSGNTDTQYF.

A few counts support this clone. The chain links TRBV28 to TRBJ2-7; D is undetermined. The CDR3 contains 15 residues. CDR1 is MDHEN, CDR2 SYDVKM, per germline. The V and J ends lost 5 bases and 0 bases respectively, with 14 bases between them. The DNA of the CDR3 is TGTGCCAGCAGTCCCCAATACGAAAGCTCCTACGAGCAGTACTTC. The encoded protein is CASSPQYESSYEQYF.

The V and J genes are TRBV19 and TRBJ2-3; D remains ambiguous. CDR1 LNHDA and CDR2 SQIVND come from the germline V gene (reference sequence). This CDR3 has 16 residues. The V end lost 5 bases, the J end lost 0 bases, and 15 bases lay between the germline ends. CDR3 protein: CASSPRHASSTDTQYF. The CDR3 DNA is TGTGCCAGTAGTCCCCGACATGCTTCTAGCACAGATACGCAGTATTTT.

The chain couples TRBV5-1 to TRBJ2-1, with 8 bases lining up with TRBD2. Losses at the gene ends were 7 bases for V and 7 bases for J; bases not matched to a gene: 7. Germline lookup yields CDR1 SGHRS and CDR2 YFSETQ. The CDR3 contains 13 residues. CDR3 region: CASGSGGENEQFF. Written as DNA, the CDR3 is TGCGCCAGCGGGTCCGGGGGGGAAAATGAGCAGTTCTTC.

The chain uses TRBV10-2 and TRBJ2-4; no definite D call. Germline V gives CDR1 WSHSY, CDR2 SAAADI. This CDR3 has 15 amino acids. Trimming removed 4 bases at V and 0 bases at J, with 10 bases between. In nucleotides, the CDR3 is TGCGCCAGCAGTGTTCGGACCTTAGCCAAAAACATTCAGTACTTC. Protein sequence: CASSVRTLAKNIQYF.

The rearrangement links TRBV2 to TRBJ2-7, with 10 bases identical to TRBD2. With 6 bases clipped from V and 4 bases from J, the junction kept 9 bases outside the gene matches. CDR1 is SNHLY and CDR2 is FYNNEI in the germline V gene. The CDR3 runs to 15 residues. The CDR3 reads CASRPLAGVSYEQYF. CDR3 bases: TGTGCCAGCAGGCCTCTAGCGGGAGTGTCGTACGAGCAGTACTTC.

The rearrangement uses TRBV2 and TRBJ2-7; D is unresolved. Germline-derived CDR1 and CDR2 are SNHLY and FYNNEI. The CDR3 contains 11 residues. V lost 7 bases to trimming and J lost 2 bases, with 6 bases between them. The CDR3 nucleotides read TGTGCCAGCAAGACAACCTACGAGCAGTACTTC. Translation gives CASKTTYEQYF.

The V gene is TRBV27, the J gene TRBJ1-5; D uncertain. This CDR3 region has 12 residues. Per germline, CDR1 MNHEY and CDR2 SMNVEV (reference sequence). The V end lost 5 bases, the J end lost 3 bases, and 5 bases lay between the germline ends. The CDR3 is CASSKDNQPQHF. The CDR3 bases are TGTGCCAGCAGTAAGGACAATCAGCCCCAGCATTTT.

V is TRBV29-1 and J is TRBJ1-6; D ambiguous. This CDR3 spans 13 amino acids. The V end lost 4 bases, the J end lost 7 bases, and 11 bases lay between the germline ends. The germline CDR1 and CDR2 sequences are SQVTM and ANQGSEA. The CDR3 DNA is TGCAGCGTTGCTTCGGAACGAAATTCACCCCTCCACTTT. Translation gives CSVASERNSPLHF.

Only one count was recorded for this clone. The chain employs TRBV6-5 and TRBJ2-1; D is uncertain. The CDR3 is made up of 15 amino acids. Per the germline V gene, CDR1 is MNHEY and CDR2 is SVGAGI. V dropped 6 bases and J dropped 0 bases, with 12 bases sitting between them. For the CDR3, the DNA is TGTGCCAGCAGCTTGCAACCTGGCTCCTACAATGAGCAGTTCTTC. Translated, it gives CASSLQPGSYNEQFF.

In this sample, this clone turned up once. DNA for the CDR3: TGTGCCATCGAAGGACAGGAATCCTACGAGCAGTACTTC. The encoded protein is CAIEGQESYEQYF. The chain couples TRBV7-9 to TRBJ2-7, with 7 positions matching TRBD1. The CDR3 covers 13 residues. Per the germline V gene, CDR1 is SEHNR and CDR2 is FQNEAQ (reference sequence). The junction had 7 bases not matched to a gene; V was cut back by 10 bases and J by 1 base.

This chain uses TRBV7-6 with TRBJ2-1; TRBD2 might be the D (5 bases). V gave up 5 bases and J gave up 6 bases, with 11 bases separating them. The CDR3 is 13 residues long. Germline V gene data show CDR1 as SGHVS and CDR2 as FNYEAQ. The chain's CDR3 is CASSITSTNEQFF. In DNA form, the CDR3 reads TGTGCCAGCAGCATTACTAGTACCAATGAGCAGTTCTTC.

The V gene is TRBV7-2, the J gene TRBJ2-5; 7 nucleotides align to TRBD2. Germline V CDR1 and CDR2: SGHTA, FQGNSA. With 5 bases clipped from V and 3 bases from J, the junction kept 9 bases outside the gene matches. The CDR3 contains 15 residues. CDR3 sequence: CASSTGGTRKETQYF. DNA of the CDR3: TGTGCCAGCAGCACGGGAGGCACCAGAAAAGAGACCCAGTACTTC.